Shown below are 31 T cell receptor beta chains from a single sample sequenced in a study of response to subunit inactivated influenza vaccine. One entry per CDR3 protein results from TCRdb running MiXCR on the RT-PCR reads. The sample has more than 500,000 distinct CDR3 sequences, approximately 10% seen once; the top ten hold about 11%. This sample was shared with a second study, whose subject was T cells expressing NK-cell markers. That study reports: As the method of synthesis, 5'RACE template switching with UMIs yielded TCR beta cDNA.

This sample comprised PBMCs from blood, obtained on the day of vaccination. Every receptor here comes from a man aged 50 to 60 who received an inactivated influenza vaccine.

The chain recombines TRBV7-8 with TRBJ2-5; D possibly corresponds to TRBD1 (6 bases). V was shortened by 3 bases and J by 3 bases, with 17 bases between the two germline ends. Germline V gene data show CDR1 as SGHVS and CDR2 as FQNEAQ. The CDR3 contains 16 residues. The CDR3 DNA reads as TGTGCCAGCAGCTTTTGGCATACAGGGAATAAAGAGACCCAGTACTTC. Translated: CASSFWHTGNKETQYF. The full variable domain, with the rest looked up from reference TRBV7-8 and TRBJ2-5, is GAGVSQSPRYKVAKRGQDVALRCDPISGHVSLFWYQQALGQGPEFLTYFQNEAQLDKSGLPSDRFFAERPEGSVSTLKIQRTQQEDSAVYLCASSFWHTGNKETQYFGPGTRLLVL.

The chain combines TRBV7-9 with TRBJ2-2; the match to TRBD1 covers 8 bases. This CDR3 comprises 15 residues. The J segment lost 5 bases and the V segment lost 8 bases, leaving 10 bases of the junction unmatched. Germline lookup yields CDR1 SEHNR and CDR2 FQNEAQ (reference sequence). The CDR3 DNA is TGTGCCAGCGCAAAGCAGGGGGCGCAGACCGGGGAGCTGTTTTTT. Translating it yields CASAKQGAQTGELFF.

The chain carries TRBV12-3 or TRBV12-4 and TRBJ1-2; no clear D gene. Trimming took 6 bases from V and 1 from J, leaving 9 bases between them. The CDR3 consists of 13 residues. CDR3 bases: TGTGCCAGCAGCTCGGTGATTAACTATGGCTACACCTTC. This codes for CASSSVINYGYTF.

This clonotype has a count of ten or more. The CDR3 DNA reads TGTGCCAGCAGTTTAGCTAGGGGGTGGCAGTACTTC. Residues: CASSLARGWQYF. V usage is TRBV12-3 or TRBV12-4 and J usage is TRBJ2-7, with D possibly being TRBD1 (6 bases). The CDR3 totals 12 residues. Between the trimmed V and J ends, which lost 0 bases and 9 bases, there was a span of 9 bases.

This clonotype occurred a few times. The chain combines TRBV15 with TRBJ2-7; 9 bases match TRBD1. This CDR3 has 16 amino acids. Germline CDR1 reads LNHNV; CDR2 reads YYDKDF (reference sequence). The trim removed 1 base at V and 7 bases at J, leaving 11 bases unmatched. The CDR3 DNA reads TGTGCCACCAGCAGAGGGGACAGGGTCATCGGCTTAGAGCAGTACTTC. Translating it yields CATSRGDRVIGLEQYF.

Many counts were recorded for this clonotype. V is TRBV4-3 and J is TRBJ2-3, with D possibly matching TRBD2 (6 bases). CDR1 is LGHNA and CDR2 is YSLEER in the germline V gene. Between the trimmed V and J ends, which lost 1 base and 0 bases, there was a span of 11 bases. This CDR3 is 16 amino acids long. CDR3 sequence reads: CASSQVAALSTDTQYF. DNA for the CDR3: TGCGCCAGCAGCCAAGTAGCGGCCCTGAGCACAGATACGCAGTATTTT.

The chain employs TRBV7-9 and TRBJ2-3; D is undetermined. V shed 2 bases and J shed 9 bases, with 12 bases lying between them. The CDR3 runs to 13 residues. CDR1 is SEHNR, CDR2 FQNEAQ, per germline (reference sequence). CDR3 in amino acids: CASSLQEIETQYF. CDR3 nucleotides: TGTGCCAGCAGCTTACAAGAGATAGAGACGCAGTATTTT.

This clonotype was found many times. The chain links TRBV5-1 to TRBJ2-7, with D uncertain. CDR1 and CDR2 from the germline V gene are SGHRS and YFSETQ. Trimming took 0 bases from V and 0 from J, leaving 4 bases between them. The length of the CDR3 is 13 residues. The CDR3 DNA sequence: TGCGCCAGCAGCTTGGAGGGCTCCTACGAGCAGTACTTC. It encodes CASSLEGSYEQYF.

There are a few counts of this clonotype. The gene calls are TRBV9 and TRBJ2-3; 9 bases fit TRBD2. CDR3 length: 15 amino acids. V shed 5 bases, J shed 4 bases, and the junction held 8 bases outside the gene matches. Germline CDR1 is SGDLS and CDR2 is YYNGEE. CDR3 region: CASRLGGGASDTQYF. CDR3 in DNA: TGTGCCAGCAGGCTTGGCGGGGGGGCCTCAGATACGCAGTATTTT.

This clonotype occurred a few times. The gene calls are TRBV4-2 and TRBJ2-7; 7 positions match TRBD1. The trim removed 1 base at V and 6 bases at J, leaving 12 bases unmatched. The CDR3 contains 16 residues. Per the germline V gene, CDR1 is LGHNA and CDR2 is YNFKEQ. The CDR3 nucleotides read TGTGCCAGCAGCCAAGTGAGGGCTGACAGGGTTCCCGAGCAGTACTTC. Amino acids: CASSQVRADRVPEQYF.

This clonotype has a handful of counts. The chain is built from TRBV5-1 and TRBJ2-7, with 8 bases lining up with TRBD2. Germline CDR1 SGHRS, CDR2 YFSETQ. The V segment lost 5 bases and the J segment 0 bases; nucleotides outside the gene matches: 19. This CDR3 comprises 19 residues. CDR3 DNA sequence: TGCGCCAGCAGGCCCACCGGTTGGGCGGGAGGATCGGACTCCTACGAGCAGTACTTC. Its protein product is CASRPTGWAGGSDSYEQYF.

This rearrangement joins TRBV20-1 to TRBJ2-3; no clear D gene. The V gene's germline CDR1 is DFQATT and CDR2 SNEGSKA (reference sequence). The ends were cut back, 8 bases at V and 2 bases at J, with 8 bases in the middle. The CDR3 covers 11 residues. This CDR3 is CSTPFTDTQYF. CDR3 coding DNA: TGCAGTACCCCGTTCACAGATACGCAGTATTTT.

The J gene is TRBJ1-5, the V gene TRBV20-1; D unclear. The length of the CDR3 is 13 residues. CDR1 and CDR2 (germline): DFQATT, SNEGSKA (reference sequence). V gave up 4 bases and J gave up 0 bases, with 7 bases separating them. DNA of the CDR3: TGCAGTGCTACACAGAATAGCAATCAGCCCCAGCATTTT. Translating it yields CSATQNSNQPQHF.

This clonotype was seen many times. The rearrangement joins TRBV7-2 to TRBJ2-1; 13 positions match TRBD2. The CDR3 extends over 21 amino acids. V was clipped by 4 bases and J by 0 bases; unmatched bases: 15. The germline gives CDR1 SGHTA, CDR2 FQGNSA. CDR3 sequence (DNA): TGTGCCAGCAGCTCCACCCCGGGACTAGCGGGAAGACCTAGCTCCTACAATGAGCAGTTCTTC. Translating it yields CASSSTPGLAGRPSSYNEQFF.

The rearrangement uses TRBV3-1 and TRBJ1-2, with D uncertain. Germline CDR1 reads LGHDT; CDR2 reads YNNKEL (reference sequence). V was clipped by 0 bases and J by 4 bases, with 15 bases between them. The CDR3 contains 16 residues. The CDR3: CASSQDRLIGSYGYTF. Written as DNA, the CDR3 is TGTGCCAGCAGCCAAGATCGACTAATTGGGTCCTATGGCTACACCTTC. The full variable domain, completed using reference TRBV3-1 and TRBJ1-2, is DTAVSQTPKYLVTQMGNDKSIKCEQNLGHDTMYWYKQDSKKFLKIMFSYNNKELIINETVPNRFSPKSPDKAHLNLHINSLELGDSAVYFCASSQDRLIGSYGYTFGSGTRLTVV.

The chain has TRBV7-2 and TRBJ2-3, with 9 bases fitting TRBD2. This CDR3 spans 17 amino acids. V gave up 2 bases and J gave up 8 bases; unmatched junction bases: 14. CDR1 and CDR2 from the germline V gene are SGHTA and FQGNSA. CDR3 protein: CASSLTLAGSSPSTQYF. CDR3 DNA sequence: TGTGCCAGCAGCTTAACACTAGCGGGCAGCAGCCCGAGTACGCAGTATTTT.

This clonotype has at least ten counts. This CDR3 is CASRGQGNTEAFF. The CDR3 nucleotides read TGTGCCAGCAGGGGACAGGGGAACACTGAAGCTTTCTTT. The chain employs TRBV12-3 or TRBV12-4 and TRBJ1-1, with 9 bases fitting TRBD1. There are 13 residues in the CDR3. V lost 6 bases and J lost 1; bases outside the gene matches: 0.

In its sample, this clonotype was seen a few times. This chain connects TRBV7-2 to TRBJ2-2; 11 positions match TRBD2. This CDR3 contains 16 residues. In germline, CDR1 is SGHTA, CDR2 FQGNSA. Trimming took 2 bases from V and 6 from J; bases not matched to a gene: 5. The CDR3 spells CASSLMLAGGPGELFF. CDR3 DNA: TGTGCCAGCAGCTTAATGCTAGCGGGAGGACCCGGGGAGCTGTTTTTT.

This clonotype was counted many times. The chain has TRBV29-1 and TRBJ2-1, with D unclear. Trimming took off 7 bases at V and 6 bases at J, with 13 bases between the two ends. The length of the CDR3 is 12 residues. CDR1 and CDR2 from the germline V gene are SQVTM and ANQGSEA. CDR3 nucleotide sequence: TGCAGCGCCCAAGGCAGGCTCAATGAGCAGTTCTTC. Residues: CSAQGRLNEQFF.

This chain uses TRBV20-1 with TRBJ2-3, with 8 nucleotides matching TRBD2. Germline V CDR1 and CDR2: DFQATT, SNEGSKA (reference sequence). The CDR3 loop spans 15 amino acids. V lost 3 bases to trimming and J lost 1 base; unmatched junction nucleotides: 6. The CDR3 DNA sequence: TGCAGTGCTAGCGGGAGGGATGTTGGCACAGATACGCAGTATTTT. This encodes CSASGRDVGTDTQYF.

This clonotype was recorded a few times. The chain has TRBV5-8 and TRBJ2-2, with 10 bases identical to TRBD1. V was pared by 3 bases and J by 7 bases, with 12 bases of the junction left unmatched. Germline V CDR1 and CDR2: SGHTS, YDEGEE. CDR3 size: 17 residues. This CDR3 is CASSSRDRGASGGELFF. CDR3 in DNA: TGTGCCAGCAGCTCCCGGGACAGGGGCGCCTCTGGCGGGGAGCTGTTTTTT. The full variable domain, in which reference TRBV5-8 and TRBJ2-2 provide the parts outside the CDR3, is EAGVTQSPTHLIKTRGQQATLRCSPISGHTSVYWYQQALGLGLQFLLWYDEGEERNRGNFPPRFSGRQFPNYSSELNVNALELEDSALYLCASSSRDRGASGGELFFGEGSRLTVL.

This clonotype was picked up a small number of times. J is TRBJ2-6 and V is TRBV6-5, with D unclear. CDR1 is MNHEY and CDR2 is SVGAGI in the germline V gene. CDR3 length equals 17 residues. V was clipped by 0 bases and J by 0 bases, with 9 bases between them. CDR3 sequence (DNA): TGTGCCAGCAGTTACTCAGCCGGCCTCTCTGGGGCCAACGTCCTGACTTTC. Protein sequence: CASSYSAGLSGANVLTF.

In this sample, this clonotype turned up a few times. This chain links TRBV20-1 with TRBJ2-5; D may be TRBD2 (5 bases). CDR3 length: 12 residues. Per the germline V gene, CDR1 is DFQATT and CDR2 is SNEGSKA (reference sequence). Trimming cost V 3 bases and J 4 bases, with 9 bases left between them. The CDR3 is CSASGVGETQYF. The CDR3, as DNA: TGCAGTGCTAGCGGGGTAGGAGAGACCCAGTACTTC.

This clonotype was detected many times. V and J are TRBV5-1 and TRBJ2-2, with 8 bases matching TRBD1. V lost 2 bases and J lost 7; bases outside the gene matches: 7. This CDR3 is 15 amino acids long. Germline V lookup: CDR1 SGHRS, CDR2 YFSETQ. The CDR3 coding sequence is TGCGCCAGCAGCTTCGCGCAGGGGGCTGGCGGGGAGCTGTTTTTT. Its protein product is CASSFAQGAGGELFF. The complete variable domain, with remaining parts taken from reference TRBV5-1 and TRBJ2-2, reads KAGVTQTPRYLIKTRGQQVTLSCSPISGHRSVSWYQQTPGQGLQFLFEYFSETQRNKGNFPGRFSGRQFSNSRSEMNVSTLELGDSALYLCASSFAQGAGGELFFGEGSRLTVL.

This clonotype was found many times. This chain joins TRBV4-2 and TRBJ2-7; D call uncertain. Germline V CDR1 and CDR2: LGHNA, YNFKEQ. Trimming left V 0 bases short and J 3 bases short, with 6 bases between. This CDR3 comprises 13 residues. The CDR3 nucleotides read TGTGCCAGCAGCCAAGAACGAGGCTACGAGCAGTACTTC. Translating it yields CASSQERGYEQYF.

This clonotype was seen more than once but under ten times. The chain links TRBV20-1 to TRBJ2-7; D uncertain. CDR1 is DFQATT, CDR2 SNEGSKA, per germline (reference sequence). There are 13 residues in the CDR3. The CDR3 region is CSHLDGKSYEQYF. CDR3 bases: TGCAGCCACCTAGACGGAAAATCCTACGAGCAGTACTTC.

There are a few counts of this clonotype. This chain links TRBV10-3 with TRBJ1-1; 9 positions agree with TRBD1. Germline V gene data show CDR1 as ENHRY and CDR2 as SYGVKD. The CDR3 is 15 residues long. With 5 bases clipped from V and 0 bases from J, the junction kept 4 bases outside the gene matches. Here the CDR3 DNA reads TGTGCCATCAGTCCCTGGGACAGGGTGAACACTGAAGCTTTCTTT. It codes for CAISPWDRVNTEAFF.

The rearrangement joins TRBV6-1 to TRBJ1-3; perhaps TRBD1 as D (6 bases). The CDR3 covers 14 residues. The V end lost 9 bases, the J end lost 4 bases, and 16 bases lay between the germline ends. Per the germline V gene, CDR1 is MNHNS and CDR2 is SASEGT. CDR3 sequence: CASSSQGTGNTIYF. The CDR3 nucleotides are TGTGCCAGTTCTAGTCAGGGGACGGGAAACACCATATATTTT.

The sample holds a few counts of this clonotype. The chain links TRBV5-6 to TRBJ2-2; either TRBD1 or TRBD2 may fit D (5 bases each). Trimming stripped 4 bases from V and 5 bases from J, with 15 bases between. The CDR3 extends over 15 amino acids. Germline V lookup: CDR1 SGHDT, CDR2 YYEEEE. CDR3: CASSPRGVGTGELFF. In DNA, the CDR3 is TGTGCCAGCAGCCCCCGGGGCGTGGGGACCGGGGAGCTGTTTTTT.

There are a few counts of this clonotype. The chain uses TRBV20-1 and TRBJ2-5, with D unclear. Germline V gene lookup returns CDR1 DFQATT and CDR2 SNEGSKA (reference sequence). The V end was cut by 3 bases, the J end by 3 bases, with 11 bases between. The CDR3 has 13 amino acids. CDR3 region: CSASTFQKETQYF. In DNA form, the CDR3 reads TGCAGTGCTAGTACTTTTCAGAAAGAGACCCAGTACTTC.

Only a few counts were recorded for this clonotype. V gene TRBV5-1 combines with J gene TRBJ2-5, with D possibly called TRBD1 or TRBD2 (5 bases each). V was cut by 5 bases and J by 4 bases, with 21 bases left in between. Germline V gene lookup returns CDR1 SGHRS and CDR2 YFSETQ. The CDR3 is made up of 16 amino acids. CDR3 nucleotide sequence: TGCGCCAGCAGTATGGGGGTGGAGTCGTGGACAGAGACCCAGTACTTC. Encoded protein: CASSMGVESWTETQYF.